This TCR beta chain was identified during a study of cytomegalovirus exposure and HLA in healthy donors. Study conclusions and caveats: There was a cluster of highly shared sequence variants that was likely a sequencing artifact. A later analysis showed TCR association rates differing by HLA locus, peaking at DRB1 and lowest at HLA-C. In a later analysis, common viral pathogens appeared linked to several of the most significant clusters. In a later analysis, specific HLA alleles were associated with approximately 17,000 TCR beta sequences at a 0.05 false discovery rate.

Germline CDR1 SEHNR, CDR2 FQNEAQ (reference sequence). Trimming at V came to 2 bases and at J to 8 bases, leaving 2 bases not matched to a gene. This CDR3 is built from 12 residues. Concerning this clone itself: Its specificity is unknown.

Researchers ran the PCR with 60 Vbeta and 13 Jbeta primers. Data came from immunoSEQ multiplex PCR; TCRdb stores just in-frame clones and leaves some out. In the table there are 150,000 to 200,000 clones, roughly 79% of which are singletons. Material: PBMCs. J is TRBJ1-1 and V is TRBV7-9; 7 bases fit TRBD1. The receptor was derived from a woman aged 25-40 years in good health and CMV-seropositive. The CDR3: CASSLQGGEAFF. The CDR3 nucleotides read TGTGCCAGCAGCTTACAGGGGGGCGAAGCTTTCTTT. The full variable domain, rest sourced from reference TRBV7-9 and TRBJ1-1, is DTGVSQNPRHKITKRGQNVTFRCDPISEHNRLYWYRQTLGQGPEFLTYFQNEAQLEKSRLLSDRFSAERPKGSFSTLEIQRTEQGDSAMYLCASSLQGGEAFFGQGTRLTVV.